This entry is about one TCR beta chain. This receptor's antigen is unknown. No base qualities exist here, and no much larger clone lies one base off it. Taken with the paper, the label for treatment or condition translates to: live attenuated yellow fever vaccine strain. At each blood-draw timepoint, two biological replicates of bulk PBMCs were collected. A standard Ficoll-Paque protocol was used to isolate PBMCs from peripheral blood. RNA was extracted with TriZol from bulk PBMCs, CD4 and CD8 fractions, and dextramer-positive and dextramer-negative fractions. This entry belongs to a study of T cells after yellow fever vaccination (dated by TCRdb to between 2018 and 2021). With regard to the full study: The SMART-Seq v4 Ultra Low Input RNA kit was used to prepare libraries from fractions with low cell numbers. To follow T-cell clones before and after primary and booster YFV17D yellow fever vaccination, bulk TCR alpha and beta repertoires were sequenced over time. Two healthy male donors, one aged 18 to 30 and one aged 30 to 40 years, made up the cohort. Blood samples were taken at several timepoints before and after primary and secondary immunization, and bulk PBMC replicates and cell subsets were isolated.

TCR cDNA was made using 5'RACE template switching, a step that added a universal primer site and unique molecular identifiers. cDNA synthesis was primed from both the TCR alpha and TCR beta constant segments. Libraries were amplified in two PCR steps, with sample barcodes and sequencing adapters added in the second step. Sequencing of the libraries was done on either Illumina HiSeq 2500 (2x100 bp) or NovaSeq (2x150 bp). Per the source publication's procedure: MIGEC handled demultiplexing of reads and collapsing into UMI consensus sequences, while MiXCR performed V(D)J alignment. Using edgeR on replicate PBMC samples, clonotypes were called vaccine-responding if FDR was below 0.01 and the log2 fold change was above 5 up to day 15. Each bulk clonotype was labeled CD4 or CD8 based on which sequenced repertoire, CD4 or CD8, contained the clonotype at higher abundance. The public reads were run again by TCRdb, first through fastp at Q25 and then through MiXCR, and only productive beta chains were kept. Every entry covers one CDR3 protein and lists the most common genes and DNA from its rows. These V and J calls originate from TCRdb's pipeline instead of the authors' own analysis. For this sample the table gives hundreds of thousands of distinct CDR3 sequences, of which 15% to 20% were detected only once. The ten largest clones take up roughly 13% of the sample.

The paper as a whole reports these results and caveats: Because only two donors were included in the study, the extent to which the findings can be generalized is limited. A small share of clonotypes occurred in both CD4 and CD8 compartments, likely arising from convergent recombination. Computational filtering was required because FACS-sorted repertoires could contain abundant contaminating clonotypes from the bulk population. Most clones expanded after primary vaccination were re-detected after the booster (almost 97% of CD4 and around nine tenths of CD8), suggesting broad memory maintenance. Compared with the primary T-cell response, the secondary T-cell response was faster but weaker, reaching its peak on day 5 rather than on day 15.

Via the germline V gene, CDR1 is SNHLY and CDR2 FYNNEI. The germline V and J ends show losses of 5 bases and 1 base respectively, and no gene match explains 2 bases of the junction. Measured from the cysteine to the phenylalanine, the CDR3 is 14 residues long. The CDR3 DNA has 42 bases and is translated from base 1. The sample here was PBMCs, taken 15 days after the yellow fever booster vaccination. The sequence came from a man aged 25 to 45 who received the YFV17D yellow fever vaccine. In this chain, TRBV2 is recombined with TRBJ2-3, and 8 bases in between align with TRBD2. The nucleotides read TGTGCCAGCAGTCGGGAGGGACGCACAGATACGCAGTATTTT. Translation gives CASSREGRTDTQYF.